These 6 T cell receptor beta chains came from one sample sequenced in a study of beta chain features in type 1 diabetes. No antigen is known for these receptors. Sequencing targeted expressed TCRB transcripts, as all isolated RNA had been reverse transcribed. TCRdb keeps only in-frame clones here, not all; method: immunoSEQ multiplex PCR. In the table there are approximately 160,000 clones, about 9.4% of which are singletons. The study, taken as a whole, reports: All four CD4+ subsets of Type 1 diabetes patients contained TCRB CDR3s that were moderately but significantly shorter.

Sequencing input: central memory CD4+ T cells from blood. The receptor source for this set is a man aged 30-40 years with type 1 diabetes.

The CDR3 here is CASSTGGANVLTF. CDR3 DNA sequence: TGTGCCAGCAGTACAGGGGGGGCCAACGTCCTGACTTTC. This chain links TRBV27 with TRBJ2-6; a weak D match, TRBD1 (6 bases). V was shortened by 5 bases and J by 4 bases, with 6 bases between the two germline ends. The length of the CDR3 is 13 residues. Germline values: CDR1 MNHEY, CDR2 SMNVEV (reference sequence). The whole variable domain, remainder taken from reference TRBV27 and TRBJ2-6, is EAQVTQNPRYLITVTGKKLTVTCSQNMNHEYMSWYRQDPGLGLRQIYYSMNVEVTDKGDVPEGYKVSRKEKRNFPLILESPSPNQTSLYFCASSTGGANVLTFGAGSRLTVL.

V gene TRBV4-2 combines with J gene TRBJ2-3; D not resolved. CDR1 and CDR2 (germline): LGHNA, YNFKEQ. CDR3 length: 13 residues. Trimming removed 5 bases at V and 2 bases at J, with 8 bases between. CDR3 nucleotides: TGTGCCAGCAGCTACGCAGTCACAGATACGCAGTATTTT. Translating gives CASSYAVTDTQYF.

This clone showed up just a few times. This chain uses TRBV6-5 with TRBJ2-7; the D gene is possibly TRBD1 (6 bases). V was pared by 1 base and J by 4 bases, with 17 bases between. Germline V gene sequence: CDR1 MNHEY, CDR2 SVGAGI. This CDR3 contains 16 residues. In DNA, the CDR3 is TGTGCCAGCAGTTACTTGGACAGCCAAAACGGGTACGAGCAGTACTTC. It translates to CASSYLDSQNGYEQYF.

There are a few counts of this clone. This rearrangement joins TRBV7-2 to TRBJ2-7; 8 nucleotides match TRBD2. The CDR3 consists of 15 residues. The V gene end was trimmed by 3 bases and the J gene end by 4 bases; junction bases not matched to a gene: 8. The germline CDR1 and CDR2 sequences are SGHTA and FQGNSA. The CDR3 region has the DNA TGTGCCAGCAGCTTGAGTCCCGGGAGGGAATACGAGCAGTACTTC. Its protein is CASSLSPGREYEQYF.

The chain carries TRBV10-3 and TRBJ2-7; TRBD2 matches 7 bases. The CDR3 is 14 residues long. Germline CDR1 reads ENHRY; CDR2 reads SYGVKD. The J segment lost 3 bases and the V segment lost 7 bases, leaving 9 bases of the junction unmatched. The CDR3 coding sequence is TGTGCCATCAAGAAAGAGCGGGACGTCTACGAGCAGTACTTC. The encoded protein is CAIKKERDVYEQYF.

The rearrangement joins TRBV7-9 to TRBJ2-3; possible D gene TRBD2, 5 bases. Trimming took off 2 bases at V and 5 bases at J, with 8 bases between the two ends. Germline-derived CDR1 and CDR2 are SEHNR and FQNEAQ (reference sequence). The CDR3 contains 13 residues. As DNA, the CDR3 is TGTGCCAGCAGCTTACTAGCAGGAGATACGCAGTATTTT. Translation gives CASSLLAGDTQYF.